This TCR beta chain was identified during a study of somatic mutations in cytotoxic T cells in rheumatoid arthritis. Authors' analysis steps: Patient CD8+ clones exceeding 1% seldom corresponded to published virus-specific TCRB sequences. Method: immunoSEQ multiplex PCR; TCRdb's copy keeps in-frame clones and lacks some. D and trimming come from the DNA, and the V and J calls and clone size come from that table. Of 15,000 to 20,000 clones listed, 75% to 90% are singletons. CDR3 length: 12 amino acids. Trimming cost V 2 bases and J 6 bases; bases outside gene matches: 0. Germline V gene sequence: CDR1 SGHRS, CDR2 YFSETQ. This clone was detected only once.

The source is an adult with rheumatoid arthritis. Sample: CD8+ T cells sorted from blood. V usage is TRBV5-1 and J usage is TRBJ1-1; 8 bases agree with TRBD1. CDR3 bases: TGCGCCAGCAGCTTCAGGGGGCCTGAAGCTTTCTTT. Translation gives CASSFRGPEAFF. The full variable domain, in which reference TRBV5-1 and TRBJ1-1 provide the parts outside the CDR3, is KAGVTQTPRYLIKTRGQQVTLSCSPISGHRSVSWYQQTPGQGLQFLFEYFSETQRNKGNFPGRFSGRQFSNSRSEMNVSTLELGDSALYLCASSFRGPEAFFGQGTRLTVV.